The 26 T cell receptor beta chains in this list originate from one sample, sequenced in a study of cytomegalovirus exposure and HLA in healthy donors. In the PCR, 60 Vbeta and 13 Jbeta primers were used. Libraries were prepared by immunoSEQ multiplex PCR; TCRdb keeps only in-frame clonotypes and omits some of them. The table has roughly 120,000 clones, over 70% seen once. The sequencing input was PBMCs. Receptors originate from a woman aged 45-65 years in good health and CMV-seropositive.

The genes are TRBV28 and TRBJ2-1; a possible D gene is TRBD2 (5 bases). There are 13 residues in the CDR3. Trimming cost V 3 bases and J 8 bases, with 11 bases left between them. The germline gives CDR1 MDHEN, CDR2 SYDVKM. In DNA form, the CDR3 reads TGTGCCAGCAGTTTGAGCGGCCGGGATGAGCAGTTCTTC. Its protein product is CASSLSGRDEQFF.

For the CDR3, the DNA is TGTGCCAGCAGTTTATTTGGGGCGGGGGCTGAAAAACTGTTTTTT. Amino acid sequence: CASSLFGAGAEKLFF. The chain links TRBV28 to TRBJ1-4; D may be TRBD1 (6 bases). The CDR3 has 15 residues. CDR1 is MDHEN, CDR2 SYDVKM, per germline. V was cut by 1 base and J by 7 bases, with 13 bases left in between.

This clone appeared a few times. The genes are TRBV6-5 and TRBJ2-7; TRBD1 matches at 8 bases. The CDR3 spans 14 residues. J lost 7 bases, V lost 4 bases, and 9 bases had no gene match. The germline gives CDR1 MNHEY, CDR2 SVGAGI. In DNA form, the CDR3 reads TGTGCCAGCAGTTTCGGACAGGGATTCATTGAGCAGTACTTC. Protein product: CASSFGQGFIEQYF.

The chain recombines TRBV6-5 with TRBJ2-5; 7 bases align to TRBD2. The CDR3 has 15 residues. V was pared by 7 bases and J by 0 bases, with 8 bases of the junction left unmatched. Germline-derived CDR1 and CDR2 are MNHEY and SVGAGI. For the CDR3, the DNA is TGTGCCAGCACGGAAGGCGGGAGTAACCAAGAGACCCAGTACTTC. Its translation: CASTEGGSNQETQYF.

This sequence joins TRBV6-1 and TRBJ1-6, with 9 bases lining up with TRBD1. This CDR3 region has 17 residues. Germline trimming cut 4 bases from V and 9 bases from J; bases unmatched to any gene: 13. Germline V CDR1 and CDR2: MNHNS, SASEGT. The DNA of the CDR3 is TGTGCCAGCAGTGGACACGCGAAAACAGGGGGCTTTTCACCCCTCCACTTT. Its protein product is CASSGHAKTGGFSPLHF.

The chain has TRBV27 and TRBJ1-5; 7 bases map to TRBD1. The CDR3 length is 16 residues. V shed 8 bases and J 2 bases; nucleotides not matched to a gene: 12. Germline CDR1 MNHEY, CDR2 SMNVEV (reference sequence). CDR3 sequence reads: CASSLGGRVGNQPQHF. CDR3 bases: TGTGCCAGCTCCTTAGGGGGCAGGGTCGGCAATCAGCCCCAGCATTTT.

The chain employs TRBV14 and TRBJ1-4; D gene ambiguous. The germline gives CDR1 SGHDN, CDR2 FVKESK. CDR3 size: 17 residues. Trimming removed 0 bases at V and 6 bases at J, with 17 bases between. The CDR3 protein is CASSQEESGSRYEKLFF. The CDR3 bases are TGTGCCAGCAGCCAAGAGGAGAGCGGGAGTCGGTATGAAAAACTGTTTTTT. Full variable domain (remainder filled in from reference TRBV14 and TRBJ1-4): EAGVTQFPSHSVIEKGQTVTLRCDPISGHDNLYWYRRVMGKEIKFLLHFVKESKQDESGMPNNRFLAERTGGTYSTLKVQPAELEDSGVYFCASSQEESGSRYEKLFFGSGTQLSVL.

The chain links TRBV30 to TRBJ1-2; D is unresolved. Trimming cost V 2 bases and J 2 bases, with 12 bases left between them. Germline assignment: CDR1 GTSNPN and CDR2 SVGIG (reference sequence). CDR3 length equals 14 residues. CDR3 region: CAWSTLAGNYGYTF. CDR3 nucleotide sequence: TGTGCCTGGAGTACCCTCGCAGGCAACTATGGCTACACCTTC.

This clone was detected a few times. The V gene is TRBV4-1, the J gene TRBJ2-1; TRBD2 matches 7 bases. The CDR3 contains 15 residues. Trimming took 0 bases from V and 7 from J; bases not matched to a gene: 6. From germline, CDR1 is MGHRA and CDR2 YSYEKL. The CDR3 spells CASSQESAGRNEQFF. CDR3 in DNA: TGCGCCAGCAGCCAAGAATCAGCGGGGCGGAATGAGCAGTTCTTC.

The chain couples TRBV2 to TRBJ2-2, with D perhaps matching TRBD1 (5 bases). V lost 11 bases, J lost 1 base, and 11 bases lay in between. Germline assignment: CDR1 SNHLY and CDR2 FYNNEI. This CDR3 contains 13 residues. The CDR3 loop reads CASAGQNTGELFF. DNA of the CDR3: TGTGCCTCGGCAGGGCAGAACACCGGGGAGCTGTTTTTT. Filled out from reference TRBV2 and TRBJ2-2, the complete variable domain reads EPEVTQTPSHQVTQMGQEVILRCVPISNHLYFYWYRQILGQKVEFLVSFYNNEISEKSEIFDDQFSVERPDGSNFTLKIRSTKLEDSAMYFCASAGQNTGELFFGEGSRLTVL.

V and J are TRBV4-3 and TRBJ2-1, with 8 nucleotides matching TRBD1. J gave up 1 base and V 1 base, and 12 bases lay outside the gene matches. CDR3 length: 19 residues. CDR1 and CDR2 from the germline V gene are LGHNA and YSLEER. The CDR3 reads CASSQVLRTGMPSYNEQFF. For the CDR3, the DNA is TGCGCCAGCAGCCAAGTTCTAAGGACAGGGATGCCGTCCTACAATGAGCAGTTCTTC.

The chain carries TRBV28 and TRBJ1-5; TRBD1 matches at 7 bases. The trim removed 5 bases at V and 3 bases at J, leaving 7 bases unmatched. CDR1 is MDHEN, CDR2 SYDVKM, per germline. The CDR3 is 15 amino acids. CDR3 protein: CASSPPTGVNQPQHF. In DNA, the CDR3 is TGTGCCAGCAGTCCCCCCACAGGGGTCAATCAGCCCCAGCATTTT.

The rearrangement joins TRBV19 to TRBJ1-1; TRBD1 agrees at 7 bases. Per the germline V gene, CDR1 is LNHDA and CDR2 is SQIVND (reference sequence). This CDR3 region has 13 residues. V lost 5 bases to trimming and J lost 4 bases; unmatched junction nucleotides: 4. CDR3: CASSFYRGTEAFF. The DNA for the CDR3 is TGTGCCAGTAGTTTCTACAGGGGCACTGAAGCTTTCTTT.

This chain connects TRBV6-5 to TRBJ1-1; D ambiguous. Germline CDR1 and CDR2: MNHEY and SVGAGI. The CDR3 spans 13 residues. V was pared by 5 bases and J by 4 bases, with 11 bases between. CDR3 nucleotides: TGTGCCAGCAGTCAATTAGGGAGCACTGAAGCTTTCTTT. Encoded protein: CASSQLGSTEAFF.

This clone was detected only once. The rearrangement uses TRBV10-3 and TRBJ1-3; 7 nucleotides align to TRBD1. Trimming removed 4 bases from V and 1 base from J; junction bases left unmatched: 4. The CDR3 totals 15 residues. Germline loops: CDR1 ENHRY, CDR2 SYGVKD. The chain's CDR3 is CAISGQGGSGNTIYF. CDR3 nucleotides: TGTGCCATCAGTGGACAGGGAGGTTCTGGAAACACCATATATTTT.

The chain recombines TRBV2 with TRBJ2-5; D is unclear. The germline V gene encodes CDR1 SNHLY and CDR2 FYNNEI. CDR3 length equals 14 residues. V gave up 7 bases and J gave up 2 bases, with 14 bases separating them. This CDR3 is CASILAFSQETQYF. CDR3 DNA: TGTGCCAGCATATTAGCATTTTCACAAGAGACCCAGTACTTC.

The CDR3: CASSFISALGGYTF. In DNA, the CDR3 is TGTGCCAGCAGTTTTATCTCGGCCCTGGGCGGCTACACCTTC. V is TRBV28 and J is TRBJ1-2; D gene unclear. Trimming removed 3 bases at V and 8 bases at J, with 16 bases between. The CDR3 extends over 14 amino acids. Germline assignment: CDR1 MDHEN and CDR2 SYDVKM.

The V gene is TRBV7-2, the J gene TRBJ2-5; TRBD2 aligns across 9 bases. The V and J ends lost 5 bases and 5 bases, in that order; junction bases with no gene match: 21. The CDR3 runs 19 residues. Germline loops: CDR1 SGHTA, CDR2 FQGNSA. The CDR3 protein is CASSNGLGASGDLWETQYF. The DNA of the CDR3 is TGTGCCAGCAGCAATGGCCTCGGGGCTAGCGGGGACCTATGGGAGACCCAGTACTTC.

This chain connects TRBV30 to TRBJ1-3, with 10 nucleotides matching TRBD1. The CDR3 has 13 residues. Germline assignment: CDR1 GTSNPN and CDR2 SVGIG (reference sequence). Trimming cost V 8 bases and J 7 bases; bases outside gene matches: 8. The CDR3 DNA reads TGTGCCGGCACCGGGACAGGGGTGAACACCATATATTTT. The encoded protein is CAGTGTGVNTIYF.

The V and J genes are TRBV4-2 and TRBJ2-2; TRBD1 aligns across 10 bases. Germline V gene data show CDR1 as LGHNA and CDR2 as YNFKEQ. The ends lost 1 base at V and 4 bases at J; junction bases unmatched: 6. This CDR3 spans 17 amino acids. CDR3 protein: CASSQGLGQGSTGELFF. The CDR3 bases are TGTGCCAGCAGCCAAGGTTTGGGACAGGGGAGCACCGGGGAGCTGTTTTTT.

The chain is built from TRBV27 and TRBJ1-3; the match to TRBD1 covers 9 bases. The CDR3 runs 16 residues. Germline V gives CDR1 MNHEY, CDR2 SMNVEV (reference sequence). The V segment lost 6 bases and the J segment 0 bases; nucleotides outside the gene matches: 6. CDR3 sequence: CASRAGTGFSGNTIYF. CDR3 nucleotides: TGTGCCAGCAGAGCCGGGACAGGGTTCTCTGGAAACACCATATATTTT.

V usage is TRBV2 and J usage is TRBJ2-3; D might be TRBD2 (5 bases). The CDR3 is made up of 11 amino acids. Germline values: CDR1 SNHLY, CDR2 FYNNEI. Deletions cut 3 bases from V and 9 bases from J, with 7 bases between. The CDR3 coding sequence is TGTGCCAGCAGTGAGGGAGAGACGCAGTATTTT. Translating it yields CASSEGETQYF. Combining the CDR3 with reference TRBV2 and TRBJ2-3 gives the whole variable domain EPEVTQTPSHQVTQMGQEVILRCVPISNHLYFYWYRQILGQKVEFLVSFYNNEISEKSEIFDDQFSVERPDGSNFTLKIRSTKLEDSAMYFCASSEGETQYFGPGTRLTVL.

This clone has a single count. Here the CDR3 DNA reads TGTGCCAGCAGCGTAGGGGCAGCTTACAACCAAGAGACCCAGTACTTC. Translated, it gives CASSVGAAYNQETQYF. The J gene is TRBJ2-5, the V gene TRBV9; D gene unclear. CDR1 SGDLS and CDR2 YYNGEE come from the germline V gene. The CDR3 is made up of 16 amino acids. V lost 0 bases and J lost 0, with 12 bases in between.

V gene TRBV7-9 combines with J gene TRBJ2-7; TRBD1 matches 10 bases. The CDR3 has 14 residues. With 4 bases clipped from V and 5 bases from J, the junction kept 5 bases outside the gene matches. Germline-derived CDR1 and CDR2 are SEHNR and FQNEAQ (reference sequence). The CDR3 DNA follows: TGTGCCAGCAGCTACGGGACAGGGGATGACGAGCAGTACTTC. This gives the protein CASSYGTGDDEQYF.

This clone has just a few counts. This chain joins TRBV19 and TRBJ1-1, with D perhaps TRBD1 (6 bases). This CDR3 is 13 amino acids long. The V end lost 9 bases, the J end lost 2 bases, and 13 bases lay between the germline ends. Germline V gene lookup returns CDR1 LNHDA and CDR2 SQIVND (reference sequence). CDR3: CASLTGPNTEAFF. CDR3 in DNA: TGTGCCAGCCTGACAGGTCCTAACACTGAAGCTTTCTTT.

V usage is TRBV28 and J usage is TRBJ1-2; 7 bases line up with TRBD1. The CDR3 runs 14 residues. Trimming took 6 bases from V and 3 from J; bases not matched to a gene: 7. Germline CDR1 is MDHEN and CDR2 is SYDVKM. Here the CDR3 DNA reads TGTGCCAGCAGGCCCCTTGACAGGGACTATGGCTACACCTTC. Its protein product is CASRPLDRDYGYTF.